Listed below are T cell receptor beta chains from one sample, sequenced in a study of tumor-infiltrating lymphocytes in primary liver carcinoma. TCRdb processed the multiplex PCR reads anew with MiXCR; each CDR3 protein has one entry. Among approximately 100,000 distinct CDR3 sequences listed, approximately 70% were seen once. What was sequenced was liver tumor tissue from sampling region 2. Receptors originate from a woman aged 60-75 years with primary liver carcinoma and hepatitis B virus infection. Each CDR3 is given with its conserved first and last residue. A D gene is named only where the DNA matches it firmly. Only part of the rows carry a size: once, few, many, or a class if the clone is expanded.

CDR3: CAGSHFSDRGWFRPRNQPQHF; DNA: TGTGCCGGCAGTCATTTTAGTGACAGGGGATGGTTCCGACCTCGCAATCAGCCCCAGCATTTT; size: .; length: 21; D: TRBD1; V: TRBV6-2/TRBV6-3; J: TRBJ1-5
CDR3: CASSLDRLNEKLFF; DNA: TGCGCCAGCAGCTTGGACAGGTTAAATGAAAAACTGTTTTTT; size: many; length: 14; D: .; V: TRBV5-1; J: TRBJ1-4
CDR3: CASSPDANYGYTF; DNA: TGTGCCAGCTCACCGGATGCTAACTATGGCTACACCTTC; size: few; length: 13; D: .; V: TRBV18; J: TRBJ1-2
CDR3: CASSLCLVAGGPNEQFF; DNA: TGTGCTAGCAGCTTATGTCTTGTAGCGGGAGGGCCGAATGAGCAGTTCTTC; size: few; length: 17; D: TRBD2; V: TRBV11-2; J: TRBJ2-1
CDR3: CASSLNRMRQETQYF; DNA: TGTGCCAGCAGCTTAAACAGGATGCGTCAAGAGACCCAGTACTTC; size: many; length: 15; D: .; V: TRBV7-8; J: TRBJ2-5
CDR3: CASSLGSGRPTGDLFF; DNA: TGTGCCAGCAGCTTAGGCAGCGGGAGACCCACCGGGGACCTGTTTTTT; size: once; length: 16; D: TRBD2; V: TRBV7-8; J: TRBJ2-2
CDR3: CASSLSGTGSIYGYTF; DNA: TGTGCCAGCAGTTTATCGGGGACAGGGAGTATCTATGGCTACACCTTC; size: .; length: 16; D: TRBD1; V: TRBV28; J: TRBJ1-2
CDR3: CASSLAAYGYTF; DNA: TGTGCCAGCAGTTTGGCAGCATATGGCTACACCTTC; size: many; length: 12; D: .; V: TRBV28; J: TRBJ1-2
CDR3: CTSSLRRGDTQYF; DNA: TGTACCAGCAGCCTGCGACGGGGGGATACACAGTATTTT; size: .; length: 13; D: TRBD2; V: TRBV11-2; J: TRBJ2-3
CDR3: CASSPGTSRSYNEQFF; DNA: TGTGCCAGCAGCCCTGGGACTAGCAGATCCTACAATGAGCAGTTCTTC; size: once; length: 16; D: TRBD2; V: TRBV7-9; J: TRBJ2-1
CDR3: CALKIYSDPSYEQYF; DNA: TGTGCCCTAAAGATATATTCAGATCCGTCCTATGAGCAGTACTTC; size: .; length: 15; D: .; V: TRBV6-1; J: TRBJ2-7
CDR3: CGVVSGIGYYEQYF; DNA: TGCGGCGTTGTCTCCGGGATAGGGTACTACGAGCAGTACTTC; size: .; length: 14; D: .; V: TRBV29-1; J: TRBJ2-7
CDR3: CTSSLGGGFTEAFF; DNA: TGTACCAGCAGCTTAGGAGGGGGGTTCACTGAAGCTTTCTTT; size: .; length: 14; D: .; V: TRBV7-9; J: TRBJ1-1
CDR3: CANSRRWTDLRETQHF; DNA: TGTGCCAACAGCCGCCGGTGGACAGACCTGCGCGAGACCCAGCACTTC; size: .; length: 16; D: .; V: TRBV11-2; J: TRBJ2-5
CDR3: CASSLLACATTYNEQFF; DNA: TGTGCCAGTAGTTTATTGGCTTGCGCGACAACATACAATGAGCAGTTCTTC; size: .; length: 17; D: .; V: TRBV12-3/TRBV12-4; J: TRBJ2-1
CDR3: CASGAGGNPPQHF; DNA: TGTGCCAGCGGCGCAGGGGGCAATCCGCCCCAGCATTTT; size: .; length: 13; D: TRBD1; V: TRBV11-3; J: TRBJ1-5
CDR3: CSASDTGLAGPYNEQFF; DNA: TGCAGTGCTTCCGACACGGGACTAGCGGGGCCCTACAATGAGCAGTTCTTC; size: .; length: 17; D: TRBD2; V: TRBV20-1; J: TRBJ2-1
CDR3: CSLLVGGGETQYF; DNA: TGCAGCCTACTAGTGGGAGGGGGAGAGACCCAGTATTTC; size: few; length: 13; D: .; V: TRBV29-1; J: TRBJ2-5
CDR3: CASSLGRSLEQYF; DNA: TGTGCCAGCTCGCTCGGACGGAGCTTGGAGCAGTACTTC; size: many; length: 13; D: .; V: TRBV18; J: TRBJ2-7
CDR3: CASSLRLRDRGGNTWELFF; DNA: TGTGCCAGTAGTTTACGTCTGCGGGACAGGGGGGGGAACACCTGGGAGCTGTTTTTT; size: .; length: 19; D: TRBD1; V: TRBV28; J: TRBJ2-2
CDR3: CASRRTGQSTDTQYF; DNA: TGTGCCAGCAGAAGAACGGGACAGAGCACAGATACGCAGTATTTT; size: many; length: 15; D: TRBD1; V: TRBV6-1; J: TRBJ2-3
CDR3: CANRDGDRDTGELFF; DNA: TGTGCCAACAGGGATGGGGATCGGGATACCGGGGAGCTATTTTTT; size: .; length: 15; D: .; V: TRBV6-5; J: TRBJ2-2
CDR3: CARSSGQAGPDTQYF; DNA: TGTGCCAGGAGCTCGGGACAAGCGGGACCAGATACGCAGTATTTC; size: .; length: 15; D: .; V: TRBV11-2; J: TRBJ2-3
CDR3: CASSFPRATLNTEAFF; DNA: TGTGCCAGCAGTTTCCCCCGGGCGACCTTGAACACTGAAGCTTTCTTT; size: .; length: 16; D: .; V: TRBV28; J: TRBJ1-1
CDR3: CASIGGTHTGELFF; DNA: TGTGCCAGCATAGGAGGGACACACACCGGGGAGCTGTTTTTT; size: .; length: 14; D: .; V: TRBV11-2; J: TRBJ2-2
CDR3: CIVEPAGSGNEQFF; DNA: TGCATTGTTGAACCGGCAGGATCAGGCAATGAGCAGTTCTTC; size: .; length: 14; D: .; V: TRBV29-1; J: TRBJ2-1
CDR3: CASSPGTGGEQYF; DNA: TGTGCCAGCAGCCCCGGGACAGGGGGGGAGCAGTACTTC; size: .; length: 13; D: TRBD1; V: TRBV11-3; J: TRBJ2-7
CDR3: CASSPGGLEKLCF; DNA: TGTGCCAGCAGCCCAGGGGGCCTTGAAAAACTGTGTTTT; size: .; length: 13; D: TRBD1; V: TRBV28; J: TRBJ1-4
CDR3: CASSPVSSGISYEQYF; DNA: TGTGCCAGCAGCCCAGTATCTAGCGGGATCTCCTACGAGCAGTACTTC; size: .; length: 16; D: TRBD2; V: TRBV13; J: TRBJ2-7
CDR3: CASSHATHEQYF; DNA: TGTGCCAGCAGCCACGCTACACACGAGCAGTATTTC; size: .; length: 12; D: .; V: TRBV11-2; J: TRBJ2-7
CDR3: CASSNRGSGANVLTF; DNA: TGTGCCAGCAGTAACAGGGGGAGTGGGGCCAACGTCCTGACTTTC; size: .; length: 15; D: TRBD1; V: TRBV28; J: TRBJ2-6
CDR3: CASSPPSRANEQYF; DNA: TGTGCCAGCAGCCCCCCTTCAAGGGCTAACGAACAGTACTTC; size: .; length: 14; D: .; V: TRBV11-2; J: TRBJ2-7
CDR3: CANSQDPPGLYEQYF; DNA: TGCGCCAACAGCCAAGATCCCCCAGGGCTCTACGAGCAGTATTTC; size: once; length: 15; D: .; V: TRBV4-1; J: TRBJ2-7
CDR3: CARSVRDRGELFF; DNA: TGTGCCAGGAGTGTTCGGGATAGGGGGGAGCTGTTTTTT; size: .; length: 13; D: .; V: TRBV30; J: TRBJ2-2
CDR3: CCVGQTPDGSLADTQYF; DNA: TGCTGCGTTGGGCAAACCCCGGACGGGAGCCTTGCAGATACACAGTATTTT; size: .; length: 17; D: .; V: TRBV29-1; J: TRBJ2-3
CDR3: CSVDGEAGTQYF; DNA: TGCAGCGTTGACGGTGAAGCAGGCACGCAGTATTTT; size: few; length: 12; D: .; V: TRBV29-1; J: TRBJ2-3
CDR3: CESSLGVKETQYF; DNA: TGTGAAAGCAGCTTGGGGGTCAAGGAGACCCAGTACTTC; size: .; length: 13; D: .; V: TRBV11-2; J: TRBJ2-5
CDR3: CASSWKGGKDIQYF; DNA: TGCGCAAGCAGTTGGAAGGGGGGCAAGGACATTCAGTACTTC; size: once; length: 14; D: .; V: TRBV5-1; J: TRBJ2-4
CDR3: CASSCHTGGVGYTF; DNA: TGCGCCAGCAGTTGCCATACAGGGGGCGTTGGCTACACCTTC; size: .; length: 14; D: TRBD1; V: TRBV6-5; J: TRBJ1-2
CDR3: CASSQATGGGNQPQHF; DNA: TGCGCCAGCAGCCAAGCGACAGGGGGCGGCAATCAGCCCCAGCATTTT; size: many; length: 16; D: TRBD1; V: TRBV4-1; J: TRBJ1-5
CDR3: CASSITRGVNEQFF; DNA: TGTGCCAGCAGTATAACTAGGGGCGTAAATGAGCAGTTCTTC; size: .; length: 14; D: .; V: TRBV28; J: TRBJ2-1
CDR3: CASRHTRGGQFF; DNA: TGTGCCAGCCGACATACCCGGGGTGGGCAATTCTTC; size: .; length: 12; D: .; V: TRBV11-1; J: TRBJ2-1
CDR3: CPSSPRDQGVDYEQYF; DNA: TGTCCCAGCAGCCCCCGGGATCAGGGGGTGGACTACGAGCAGTACTTC; size: .; length: 16; D: TRBD1; V: TRBV7-9; J: TRBJ2-7
CDR3: CPISAGTSDSTDTQYF; DNA: TGTCCCATCAGTGCCGGGACTAGCGATAGCACAGATACGCAGTATTTT; size: .; length: 16; D: TRBD2; V: TRBV12-3/TRBV12-4; J: TRBJ2-3
CDR3: CASNPTAGQAGELFF; DNA: TGTGCCAGCAACCCCACAGCGGGACAGGCCGGGGAGCTGTTTTTT; size: .; length: 15; D: .; V: TRBV7-9; J: TRBJ2-2
CDR3: CVSNLTTLQETQYF; DNA: TGTGTCAGCAACTTGACGACGTTACAAGAGACCCAGTACTTC; size: .; length: 14; D: .; V: TRBV11-2; J: TRBJ2-5
CDR3: CACSFGRARTF; DNA: TGTGCCTGCAGTTTTGGTCGAGCGCGGACCTTC; size: .; length: 11; D: .; V: TRBV12-3/TRBV12-4; J: TRBJ1-2
CDR3: CASRRQGFNNHPQHF; DNA: TGTGCCAGCCGACGACAGGGGTTTAACAATCATCCCCAGCATTTT; size: .; length: 15; D: TRBD1; V: TRBV6-5; J: TRBJ1-5
CDR3: CARSRPAAGRTEAFF; DNA: TGTGCCAGGAGCCGCCCTGCCGCGGGGCGGACTGAAGCTTTCTTT; size: .; length: 15; D: .; V: TRBV11-2; J: TRBJ1-1
CDR3: CAWSVDPGGGGEQFF; DNA: TGTGCCTGGAGTGTAGATCCTGGCGGGGGCGGTGAGCAGTTCTTC; size: many; length: 15; D: .; V: TRBV30; J: TRBJ2-1
CDR3: CASSPTSGIIDTQYF; DNA: TGCGCCAGCAGCCCGACTAGCGGGATCATCGATACGCAGTATTTT; size: many; length: 15; D: TRBD2; V: TRBV5-1; J: TRBJ2-3
CDR3: CASRPGGRFSTDTQYF; DNA: TGTGCCAGCAGACCTGGCGGGAGATTTAGCACAGATACGCAGTATTTT; size: .; length: 16; D: TRBD2; V: TRBV2; J: TRBJ2-3
CDR3: CDGSLQAHNQPQHF; DNA: TGTGACGGCAGTTTACAGGCACACAATCAGCCCCAGCATTTT; size: .; length: 14; D: .; V: TRBV12-3/TRBV12-4; J: TRBJ1-5
CDR3: CASSPSSYEQYF; DNA: TGTGCCAGCAGTCCGAGCTCCTACGAGCAGTACTTC; size: many; length: 12; D: .; V: TRBV12-3/TRBV12-4; J: TRBJ2-7
CDR3: CSARAASGNLRYNEQFF; DNA: TGCAGTGCTAGAGCCGCTAGCGGAAACTTGCGGTACAATGAGCAGTTCTTC; size: .; length: 17; D: TRBD2; V: TRBV20-1; J: TRBJ2-1
CDR3: CASSLGGDDEQFF; DNA: TGTGCCAGTAGCTTGGGCGGGGACGATGAGCAGTTCTTC; size: once; length: 13; D: .; V: TRBV11-2; J: TRBJ2-1
CDR3: CASSMSDYNEQFF; DNA: TGTGCCAGTAGTATGTCCGATTACAATGAGCAGTTCTTC; size: .; length: 13; D: .; V: TRBV19; J: TRBJ2-1
CDR3: CANSLQRLAASTNTQYF; DNA: TGTGCCAACAGTCTTCAAAGACTAGCAGCCTCCACAAATACGCAGTATTTT; size: .; length: 17; D: TRBD2; V: TRBV6-6; J: TRBJ2-3